This passage covers 30 T cell receptor beta chains from one sample sequenced in a study of beta chain features in type 1 diabetes. TCRB transcripts that were expressed got sequenced, as all of the isolated RNA had been reverse transcribed. TCRdb keeps only in-frame clones here, not all; method: immunoSEQ multiplex PCR. The data show about 180,000 clones, with about 13% seen just once and about 0.58% held by the top ten. The material sequenced was central memory CD4+ T cells from blood. These receptors all come from a woman younger than 35 in good health.

This clone was recorded a few times. This sequence joins TRBV7-2 and TRBJ1-5; the D gene is possibly TRBD1 (5 bases). CDR1 and CDR2 (germline): SGHTA, FQGNSA. V shed 5 bases and J shed 9 bases, with 11 bases lying between them. The CDR3 runs to 12 residues. The CDR3 bases are TGTGCCAGCAGCGCGGGGGGGGTGCCCCAGCATTTT. Protein: CASSAGGVPQHF.

This clone was seen more than once but under ten times. The V call is TRBV7-2, the J call TRBJ1-5, with TRBD1 identical over 7 bases. The length of the CDR3 is 15 residues. CDR1 SGHTA and CDR2 FQGNSA come from the germline V gene. V was pared by 7 bases and J by 4 bases, with 10 bases of the junction left unmatched. DNA for the CDR3: TGTGCCAGCAAGAAAGGGACAGAGGATAATCAGCCCCAGCATTTT. Its translation: CASKKGTEDNQPQHF. The entire variable domain, with the rest obtained from reference TRBV7-2 and TRBJ1-5, is as follows: GAGVSQSPSNKVTEKGKDVELRCDPISGHTALYWYRQSLGQGLEFLIYFQGNSAPDKSGLPSDRFSAERTGGSVSTLTIQRTQQEDSAVYLCASKKGTEDNQPQHFGDGTRLSIL.

This clone was counted a few times. V is TRBV15 and J is TRBJ1-5; 9 positions match TRBD1. The ends lost 0 bases at V and 4 bases at J; junction bases unmatched: 16. CDR1 LNHNV and CDR2 YYDKDF come from the germline V gene (reference sequence). The CDR3 length is 20 residues. CDR3 sequence reads: CATSRDMGTGLWGWNQPQHF. The CDR3 DNA reads as TGTGCCACCAGCAGAGATATGGGGACAGGGTTATGGGGCTGGAATCAGCCCCAGCATTTT.

This clone has more than one count but fewer than ten. The rearrangement uses TRBV9 and TRBJ2-3; possibly TRBD2 for D (6 bases). Trimming left V 0 bases short and J 7 bases short, with 15 bases between. The length of the CDR3 is 15 residues. Germline CDR1 SGDLS, CDR2 YYNGEE. The DNA for the CDR3 is TGTGCCAGCAGCGTAGAGGGAGGCCCTACGAATACGCAGTATTTT. The encoded protein is CASSVEGGPTNTQYF.

This clone has only a few counts. The chain has TRBV6-5 and TRBJ2-1; D not certain. In germline, CDR1 is MNHEY, CDR2 SVGAGI. The CDR3 totals 15 residues. The V and J ends lost 2 bases and 0 bases respectively, with 8 bases between them. In DNA, the CDR3 is TGTGCCAGCAGTTACGGCAGGTACTCCTACAATGAGCAGTTCTTC. Encoded protein: CASSYGRYSYNEQFF.

The chain recombines TRBV5-1 with TRBJ2-1; 12 positions agree with TRBD2. Per germline, CDR1 SGHRS and CDR2 YFSETQ. This CDR3 comprises 19 residues. Trimming cost V 2 bases and J 0 bases; bases outside gene matches: 9. The CDR3: CASSFRTSGKGGSYNEQFF. In nucleotides, the CDR3 is TGCGCCAGCAGCTTCAGGACTAGCGGGAAGGGCGGCTCCTACAATGAGCAGTTCTTC. The complete variable domain, with remaining parts taken from reference TRBV5-1 and TRBJ2-1, reads KAGVTQTPRYLIKTRGQQVTLSCSPISGHRSVSWYQQTPGQGLQFLFEYFSETQRNKGNFPGRFSGRQFSNSRSEMNVSTLELGDSALYLCASSFRTSGKGGSYNEQFFGPGTRLTVL.

The chain links TRBV7-9 to TRBJ2-1; 9 positions agree with TRBD2. Trimming at V came to 3 bases and at J to 3 bases, leaving 6 bases not matched to a gene. This CDR3 has 16 residues. Looked up from germline, CDR1 is SEHNR and CDR2 is FQNEAQ (reference sequence). The chain's CDR3 is CASSLRQREDYNEQFF. The CDR3 bases are TGTGCCAGCAGCTTGCGACAGCGGGAGGACTACAATGAGCAGTTCTTC.

The chain uses TRBV29-1 and TRBJ2-1, with 10 bases that match TRBD2. Germline V gene data show CDR1 as SQVTM and CDR2 as ANQGSEA. There are 14 residues in the CDR3. The V and J ends lost 7 bases and 9 bases, in that order; junction bases with no gene match: 12. The CDR3 coding sequence is TGCAGCGCTGCGATCCTAGCGGGAGTGGGTGAGCAGTTCTTC. Translated, it gives CSAAILAGVGEQFF.

This clone has only a few counts. CDR3 protein: CASSSTGAVSYEQYF. DNA for the CDR3: TGTGCCAGCAGCTCGACAGGGGCGGTATCCTACGAGCAGTACTTC. The rearrangement links TRBV28 to TRBJ2-7, with 8 bases fitting TRBD1. This CDR3 region has 15 residues. Trimming cost V 6 bases and J 1 base; bases outside gene matches: 8. The germline V gene has CDR1 MDHEN and CDR2 SYDVKM.

The table lists this clone with a few counts. The chain is built from TRBV5-4 and TRBJ1-5, with D tentatively TRBD1 (5 bases). The V gene's germline CDR1 is SGHNT and CDR2 YYREEE (reference sequence). This CDR3 is 14 amino acids long. With 1 base removed from V and 4 bases from J, the gap between germline ends came to 9 bases. CDR3 bases: TGTGCCAGCAGCTTGTCAGGGACTAATCAGCCCCAGCATTTT. Its protein product is CASSLSGTNQPQHF.

The V and J genes are TRBV5-1 and TRBJ2-7, with D maybe TRBD2 (5 bases). Germline values: CDR1 SGHRS, CDR2 YFSETQ. The CDR3 covers 17 residues. Between the trimmed V and J ends, which lost 1 base and 0 bases, there was a span of 17 bases. In DNA form, the CDR3 reads TGCGCCAGCAGCTTGAACGGGGTAAGAGTAGGCTCCTACGAGCAGTACTTC. Protein product: CASSLNGVRVGSYEQYF.

This clone was observed a single time. The chain combines TRBV30 with TRBJ2-5; D not certain. V shed 2 bases and J shed 0 bases, with 4 bases lying between them. Germline loops: CDR1 GTSNPN, CDR2 SVGIG (reference sequence). The CDR3 has 12 residues. CDR3 sequence reads: CAWSSNQETQYF. Written as DNA, the CDR3 is TGTGCCTGGAGTTCCAACCAAGAGACCCAGTACTTC.

This sequence joins TRBV28 and TRBJ1-5, with unresolved D. CDR1 and CDR2 (germline): MDHEN, SYDVKM. The V end lost 3 bases, the J end lost 6 bases, and 6 bases lay between the germline ends. CDR3 length equals 12 residues. The CDR3 coding sequence is TGTGCCAGCAGTTTCGGGGTTCAGCCCCAGCATTTT. Residues: CASSFGVQPQHF.

The chain is built from TRBV7-3 and TRBJ2-3; 8 nucleotides line up with TRBD2. CDR1 and CDR2 (germline): SGHTA, FQGTGA. Trimming at V came to 4 bases and at J to 1 base, leaving 7 bases not matched to a gene. This CDR3 contains 16 residues. Written as DNA, the CDR3 is TGTGCCAGCAGCTCCCCGGGACTAGGGGGCACAGATACGCAGTATTTT. Translation: CASSSPGLGGTDTQYF.

The chain joins TRBV30 to TRBJ2-1, with 12 bases lining up with TRBD2. The CDR3 consists of 18 residues. J was trimmed by 6 bases and V by 2 bases; bases with no gene match: 14. The germline V gene encodes CDR1 GTSNPN and CDR2 SVGIG (reference sequence). CDR3 DNA: TGTGCCTGGAGTAGACTAGCGGGAGCTTATCTCGTGGCCAATGAGCAGTTCTTC. Encoded protein: CAWSRLAGAYLVANEQFF.

This clone was counted a few times. The chain combines TRBV7-9 with TRBJ1-2; TRBD1 agrees at 8 bases. Losses at the gene ends were 1 base for V and 4 bases for J; bases not matched to a gene: 8. The CDR3 is 16 amino acids. Looked up from germline, CDR1 is SEHNR and CDR2 is FQNEAQ (reference sequence). CDR3 nucleotides: TGTGCCAGCAGCTTAGGGAAGACAGGGGCCTTCTATGGCTACACCTTC. Translated: CASSLGKTGAFYGYTF.

A few counts support this clone. The chain employs TRBV7-8 and TRBJ1-4, with 7 positions matching TRBD1. Germline values: CDR1 SGHVS, CDR2 FQNEAQ. This CDR3 is built from 13 residues. V lost 1 base, J lost 8 bases, and 1 base stayed unmatched. CDR3 in amino acids: CASSLGTGEKLFF. The CDR3 DNA reads TGTGCCAGCAGCTTAGGGACAGGCGAAAAACTGTTTTTT.

This clone was detected a few times. V gene TRBV18 combines with J gene TRBJ2-3; 7 positions agree with TRBD1. The CDR3 contains 16 residues. The J segment lost 2 bases and the V segment lost 3 bases, leaving 8 bases of the junction unmatched. Germline V gene lookup returns CDR1 KGHSH and CDR2 LQKENI. The CDR3 reads CASSPPRQGHTDTQYF. The CDR3 coding sequence is TGTGCCAGCTCACCCCCCCGACAGGGTCACACAGATACGCAGTATTTT.

This clone was observed a few times. This sequence joins TRBV5-1 and TRBJ2-3; no reliable D call. V was clipped by 0 bases and J by 4 bases, with 9 bases between them. CDR1 is SGHRS, CDR2 YFSETQ, per germline. The CDR3 contains 14 residues. The CDR3 DNA sequence: TGCGCCAGCAGCTTGGAAGGTCGGGCAGATACGCAGTATTTT. Translating it yields CASSLEGRADTQYF.

J is TRBJ2-1 and V is TRBV7-2, with D perhaps matching TRBD1 (8 bases). This CDR3 has 16 residues. Germline assignment: CDR1 SGHTA and CDR2 FQGNSA. Trimming removed 1 base from V and 6 bases from J, with 16 bases in between. CDR3 nucleotide sequence: TGTGCCAGCAGCTTAGGGGAGGGGACAGGCTCCAATGAGCAGTTCTTC. This encodes CASSLGEGTGSNEQFF.

This clone was recorded a few times. The chain combines TRBV28 with TRBJ2-5, with 7 nucleotides matching TRBD1. Germline V gene data show CDR1 as MDHEN and CDR2 as SYDVKM. The length of the CDR3 is 15 residues. Trimming at V came to 6 bases and at J to 2 bases, leaving 9 bases not matched to a gene. Here the CDR3 reads CASSSPGQLQETQYF. The CDR3 DNA reads as TGTGCCAGCAGCTCTCCGGGACAGTTACAAGAGACCCAGTACTTC.

The rearrangement uses TRBV6-5 and TRBJ1-5; no reliable D call. The CDR3 contains 13 residues. Looked up from germline, CDR1 is MNHEY and CDR2 is SVGAGI. The V end lost 4 bases, the J end lost 6 bases, and 10 bases lay between the germline ends. The CDR3 DNA reads TGTGCCAGCAGTTCCTATACTGGTCAGCCCCAGCATTTT. Encoded protein: CASSSYTGQPQHF.

This sequence joins TRBV4-3 and TRBJ1-4; TRBD1 matches at 7 bases. In germline, CDR1 is LGHNA, CDR2 YSLEER. With 4 bases clipped from V and 8 bases from J, the junction kept 7 bases outside the gene matches. There are 14 residues in the CDR3. The CDR3 sequence: CASSLQRGREKLFF. The CDR3 nucleotides are TGCGCCAGCAGCCTCCAGAGGGGGCGAGAAAAACTGTTTTTT.

In this sample, this clone turned up once. V is TRBV7-8 and J is TRBJ1-1, with TRBD1 identical over 7 bases. Germline trimming cut 0 bases from V and 5 bases from J; bases unmatched to any gene: 6. CDR1 SGHVS and CDR2 FQNEAQ come from the germline V gene. This CDR3 has 15 residues. The CDR3 spells CASSLAVGRGTEAFF. CDR3 DNA sequence: TGTGCCAGCAGCTTAGCTGTGGGCAGGGGGACTGAAGCTTTCTTT.

This clone was observed a handful of times. This same CDR3 is encoded by further DNA sequences in the sample. The V gene is TRBV7-9, the J gene TRBJ2-3; TRBD2 matches 12 bases. V was clipped by 5 bases and J by 3 bases; unmatched bases: 3. Per germline, CDR1 SEHNR and CDR2 FQNEAQ (reference sequence). There are 15 residues in the CDR3. The CDR3 bases are TGTGCCAGCAGCCTTGGACTAGCGGGAACAGATACGCAGTATTTT. It translates to CASSLGLAGTDTQYF.

The CDR3 spells CASRQTGTNTEAFF. In DNA form, the CDR3 reads TGTGCCAGCCGACAGACAGGGACGAACACTGAAGCTTTCTTT. The chain employs TRBV6-5 and TRBJ1-1; TRBD1 agrees at 7 bases. This CDR3 is 14 amino acids long. Looked up from germline, CDR1 is MNHEY and CDR2 is SVGAGI. Losses at the gene ends were 8 bases for V and 1 base for J; bases not matched to a gene: 7.

J is TRBJ1-1 and V is TRBV7-9, with a tentative D call TRBD1 (5 bases). V lost 3 bases, J lost 1 base, and 15 bases lay in between. The CDR3 has 16 residues. Germline V lookup: CDR1 SEHNR, CDR2 FQNEAQ (reference sequence). The CDR3 nucleotides are TGTGCCAGCAGCTTTGGTCAGGGCGGTTCGAACACTGAAGCTTTCTTT. This sequence encodes CASSFGQGGSNTEAFF.

This chain links TRBV7-3 with TRBJ2-7; D remains ambiguous. Looked up from germline, CDR1 is SGHTA and CDR2 is FQGTGA. This CDR3 contains 12 residues. The germline V and J ends were trimmed by 1 base and 3 bases, with 4 bases remaining between them. The CDR3 reads CASSLNGYEQYF. CDR3 sequence (DNA): TGTGCCAGCAGCTTAAACGGCTACGAGCAGTACTTC.

CDR3 coding DNA: TGTGCCAGCAGCTGGGACAGAAATCAGCCCCAGCATTTT. It encodes CASSWDRNQPQHF. V is TRBV6-5 and J is TRBJ1-5; TRBD1 agrees at 7 bases. V lost 6 bases, J lost 4 bases, and 3 bases stayed unmatched. Germline values: CDR1 MNHEY, CDR2 SVGAGI. The CDR3 runs to 13 residues.

The chain recombines TRBV7-2 with TRBJ1-1; tentatively, D is TRBD1 (6 bases). CDR1 and CDR2 from the germline V gene are SGHTA and FQGNSA. The CDR3 has 14 amino acids. Deletions cut 5 bases from V and 5 bases from J, with 15 bases between. CDR3 residues: CASSTQGSNTEAFF. The CDR3 DNA reads as TGTGCCAGCAGCACGCAGGGGTCGAATACTGAAGCTTTCTTT.